A selection of T cell receptor beta chains follows, all from one sample in a study of blood T cell repertoires in COVID-19. Clones were sequenced by immunoSEQ multiplex PCR, and TCRdb holds only the in-frame ones, with some missing. The sample carries tens of thousands of clones, around 78% recorded once. Sequencing was done on a sample of peripheral blood. The receptors here all came from a human donor in a cohort sampled during active COVID-19. Both conserved end residues are part of each CDR3. A D gene is named only where the DNA matches it firmly. Expanded clones are given a class, and other clones once, few, many or no size at all.

d_call	clone_size	v_call	j_call	cdr3_aa	cdr3_nt
NA	NA	TRBV28	TRBJ1-2	CASGGGNYGYTF	TGTGCCAGCGGGGGGGGTAACTATGGCTACACCTTC
NA	NA	TRBV11-2	TRBJ2-3	CASSSRGASTDTQYF	TGTGCCAGCAGCTCCCGCGGTGCTAGCACAGATACGCAGTATTTT
TRBD2	NA	TRBV5-1	TRBJ2-1	CASTMDGGLDGNEQFF	TGCGCCAGCACTATGGATGGGGGACTAGATGGTAATGAGCAGTTCTTC
NA	NA	TRBV5-1	TRBJ1-1	CASSLNEDPAFF	TGCGCCAGCAGCTTGAACGAGGATCCGGCTTTCTTT
NA	NA	TRBV5-8	TRBJ2-7	CASSRDSAVTEQYF	TGTGCCAGCAGCCGGGACTCAGCGGTGACCGAGCAGTACTTC
TRBD1	NA	TRBV7-2	TRBJ1-3	CASSLTPQGSGNTIYF	TGTGCCAGCAGCCTTACCCCACAGGGGAGTGGAAACACCATATATTTT
TRBD1	few	TRBV19	TRBJ1-5	CASSIDTSLGTDNQPQHF	TGTGCCAGTAGTATAGATACTAGTTTAGGGACAGACAATCAGCCCCAGCATTTT
NA	once	TRBV6-5	TRBJ1-5	CASRSDFNQPQHF	TGTGCCAGCCGTTCGGACTTTAATCAGCCCCAGCATTTT
NA	NA	TRBV11-3	TRBJ2-5	CASSLVEGSGGETQYF	TGTGCCAGCAGCTTAGTAGAGGGTAGCGGCGGAGAGACCCAGTACTTC
NA	NA	TRBV7-6	TRBJ2-1	CASSLATYNEQFF	TGTGCCAGCAGCTTAGCTACCTACAATGAGCAGTTCTTC
TRBD1	NA	TRBV29-1	TRBJ2-7	CSVEMTGQGYEQYF	TGCAGCGTTGAGATGACAGGGCAAGGGTACGAGCAGTACTTC
TRBD2	NA	TRBV7-2	TRBJ2-7	CASSTPSGAYEQYF	TGTGCCAGCAGCACCCCTAGCGGGGCATACGAGCAGTACTTC
TRBD1	NA	TRBV10-2	TRBJ2-1	CASSGTGTVWYNEQFF	TGCGCCAGCAGTGGGACAGGCACCGTCTGGTACAATGAGCAGTTCTTC
NA	NA	TRBV9	TRBJ1-2	CASSVDPSGVRSGYTF	TGTGCCAGCAGCGTAGATCCCTCAGGGGTGCGGAGTGGCTACACCTTC
TRBD1	few	TRBV29-1	TRBJ1-4	CSVGDRGLFF	TGCAGCGTTGGGGACAGGGGACTTTTTTTT
TRBD1	NA	TRBV7-8	TRBJ2-3	CASSPRDRFGADTQYF	TGTGCCAGCAGCCCCAGGGACAGGTTTGGGGCAGATACGCAGTATTTT
TRBD1	NA	TRBV3-1/TRBV3-2	TRBJ2-5	CASSWWGQTQETQYF	TGTGCCAGCAGCTGGTGGGGACAGACCCAAGAGACCCAGTACTTC
NA	NA	TRBV3-1/TRBV3-2	TRBJ2-7	CASSQGPGDSSEQYF	TGTGCCAGCAGCCAAGGGCCAGGGGATTCATCCGAGCAGTACTTC
NA	NA	TRBV6-2/TRBV6-3	TRBJ2-6	CASSINSGANVLTF	TGTGCCAGCAGTATAAACTCTGGGGCCAACGTCCTGACTTTC
NA	NA	TRBV29-1	TRBJ2-2	CSVVVFTGELFF	TGCAGCGTTGTAGTTTTCACCGGGGAGCTGTTTTTT